A selection of T cell receptor beta chains follows, all from one sample in a study of cytomegalovirus exposure and HLA in healthy donors. The repertoire was sequenced with immunoSEQ multiplex PCR; TCRdb's copy has only in-frame clones and lacks some. The sample holds about 250,000 clones, about 66% seen once. Material: PBMCs. The receptors were sampled from a female donor in good health and CMV-seronegative. Each CDR3 is given with its conserved first and last residue. Fields, in order: D gene, clone size, J gene, V gene, CDR3 DNA, CDR3 protein. A D gene is named only where the DNA matches it firmly. Clone size is not always given. Where it is, it says once, few, many or a class for expanded clones.

>TRBD2|few|TRBJ2-2|TRBV7-9
TGTGCCAGCAGCCCCAACCCCGGACTAGCGGGAGGGTTCACCGGGGAGCTGTTTTTT
CASSPNPGLAGGFTGELFF
>TRBD1|-|TRBJ1-4|TRBV19
TGTGCCAGTAGTCGGACAGGGGATGAAAAACTGTTTTTT
CASSRTGDEKLFF
>-|-|TRBJ2-2|TRBV5-1
TGCGCCAGCAACCCTACAGGGTTGGACACCGGGGAGCTGTTTTTT
CASNPTGLDTGELFF
>-|few|TRBJ2-5|TRBV28
TGTGCCAGCAGTCCCCGAGGTGAGACCCAGTACTTC
CASSPRGETQYF
>TRBD1|few|TRBJ1-3|TRBV5-5
TGTGCCAGCAGCATACAGGGGGCTCCTGGAAACACCATATATTTT
CASSIQGAPGNTIYF
>TRBD2|-|TRBJ2-1|TRBV9
TGTGCCAGCAGCGTAGAACTAGCGGTATACAATGAGCAGTTCTTC
CASSVELAVYNEQFF
>-|-|TRBJ1-2|TRBV6-5
TGTGCCAGCACTTCAGCCGTCCGGGTCGGCTACACCTTC
CASTSAVRVGYTF
>-|-|TRBJ2-1|TRBV4-1
TGCGCCAGCAGCCCCCAGGGTCCCAATGAGCAGTTCTTC
CASSPQGPNEQFF
>TRBD2|few|TRBJ2-3|TRBV10-3
TGTGCCATCAGTGGACTAGCGGGAGGAAGCACAGATACGCAGTATTTT
CAISGLAGGSTDTQYF
>-|-|TRBJ2-3|TRBV6-6
TGTGCCAGCAGTTATACTAGGGGGAACACAGATACGCAGTATTTT
CASSYTRGNTDTQYF
>-|-|TRBJ2-4|TRBV7-9
TGTGCCAGCTCGGGCGAGGGAAAGGCCAAAAACATTCAGTACTTC
CASSGEGKAKNIQYF
>TRBD1|-|TRBJ1-2|TRBV27
TGTGCCAGCAGTTTATCACAGGGGAGGTATGGCTACACCTTC
CASSLSQGRYGYTF
>TRBD2|-|TRBJ2-5|TRBV27
TGTGCCAGCAGTTTCAGCGGGAGTAGTGAGACCCAGTACTTC
CASSFSGSSETQYF
>-|-|TRBJ2-2|TRBV9
TGTGCCAGCAGCGTAGAACTAGCACGGTCCGGGGAGCTGTTTTTT
CASSVELARSGELFF
>-|few|TRBJ2-7|TRBV11-3
TGTGCCAGCAGCTTAGGAGGGGGACCTCGCTACGAGCAGTACTTC
CASSLGGGPRYEQYF
>TRBD1|-|TRBJ2-2|TRBV5-1
TGCGCCAGCAGCTTGGGGGACAGGGTGGCGAACACCGGGGAGCTGTTTTTT
CASSLGDRVANTGELFF
>TRBD2|-|TRBJ2-1|TRBV10-3
TGTGCCACCAGACTAGCGGGCTCCCGCAATGAGCAGTTCTTC
CATRLAGSRNEQFF
>-|-|TRBJ2-7|TRBV28
TGTGCCAGCTCCTTCGGAGCGGACTCTAACTCCTACGAGCAGTACTTC
CASSFGADSNSYEQYF
>-|-|TRBJ1-2|TRBV11-3
TGTGCCAGCAGTTCACGACAGGCCTATGGCTACACCTTC
CASSSRQAYGYTF
>TRBD2|-|TRBJ2-5|TRBV5-6
TGTGCCAGCAGCTCGACTAGCACGGGAGAGACCCAGTACTTC
CASSSTSTGETQYF
>-|-|TRBJ2-6|TRBV11-2
TGTGCCAGCAGCGCCCGACAGGACTCTGGGGCCAACGTCCTGACTTTC
CASSARQDSGANVLTF
>-|few|TRBJ2-7|TRBV7-2
TGTGCCAGCAGCTTCACCGGAGGGTACGAGCAGTACTTC
CASSFTGGYEQYF
>-|-|TRBJ1-2|TRBV7-9
TGTGCCAGCAGCCCATACAGGTCTGCTAACTATGGCTACACCTTC
CASSPYRSANYGYTF
>TRBD1|few|TRBJ1-1|TRBV6-4
TGTGCCAGCAGTGAATCTTGGGACAGGGGTGGTGAAGCTTTCTTT
CASSESWDRGGEAFF
>-|-|TRBJ1-1|TRBV7-9
TGTGCCAGCAGCAACTTGATAGAGAACACTGAAGCTTTCTTT
CASSNLIENTEAFF
>-|once|TRBJ2-7|TRBV27
TGTGCCAGCAGTTTATCGGGTGTTCCGGGATACGAGCAGTACTTC
CASSLSGVPGYEQYF
>-|-|TRBJ2-1|TRBV6-7
TGTGCCAGCAGGTCGTCACGCCCCGTAACAATTGAGCAGTTCTTC
CASRSSRPVTIEQFF
>TRBD2|-|TRBJ2-5|TRBV11-3
TGTGCCAGCAGCTTAGGAGTGGCGGGGGGGCGAGAGACCCAGTACTTC
CASSLGVAGGRETQYF
>TRBD2|few|TRBJ2-7|TRBV6-6
TGTGCCAGCAGAGGCGGGAGCTCCTACGAGCAGTACTTC
CASRGGSSYEQYF
>-|once|TRBJ1-5|TRBV28
TGTGCCAGCAGGGGAGGGTCAGGCAATCAGCCCCAGCATTTT
CASRGGSGNQPQHF
>TRBD2|few|TRBJ2-7|TRBV7-2
TGTGCCAGCAGCTTTGAACTAGCGGGAGACTACGAGCAGTACTTC
CASSFELAGDYEQYF
>TRBD2|-|TRBJ2-7|TRBV7-9
TGTGCCAGCAGCCTGAGCGGGGTGAGCTCCTACGAGCAGTACTTC
CASSLSGVSSYEQYF